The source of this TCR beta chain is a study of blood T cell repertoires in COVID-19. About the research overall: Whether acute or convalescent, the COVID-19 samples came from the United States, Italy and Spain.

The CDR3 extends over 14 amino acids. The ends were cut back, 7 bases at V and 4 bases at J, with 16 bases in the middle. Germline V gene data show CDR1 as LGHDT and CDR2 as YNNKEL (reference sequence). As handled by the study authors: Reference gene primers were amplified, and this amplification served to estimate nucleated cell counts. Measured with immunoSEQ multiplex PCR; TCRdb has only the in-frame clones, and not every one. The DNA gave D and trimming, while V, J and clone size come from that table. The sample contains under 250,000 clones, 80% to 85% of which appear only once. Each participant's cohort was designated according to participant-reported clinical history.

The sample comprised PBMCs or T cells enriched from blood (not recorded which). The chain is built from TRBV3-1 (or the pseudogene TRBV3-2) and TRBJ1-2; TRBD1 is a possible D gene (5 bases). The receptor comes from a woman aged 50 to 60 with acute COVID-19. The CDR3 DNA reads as TGTGCCAGCACCAACAACCGGGACTCCTATGGCTACACCTTC. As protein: CASTNNRDSYGYTF.